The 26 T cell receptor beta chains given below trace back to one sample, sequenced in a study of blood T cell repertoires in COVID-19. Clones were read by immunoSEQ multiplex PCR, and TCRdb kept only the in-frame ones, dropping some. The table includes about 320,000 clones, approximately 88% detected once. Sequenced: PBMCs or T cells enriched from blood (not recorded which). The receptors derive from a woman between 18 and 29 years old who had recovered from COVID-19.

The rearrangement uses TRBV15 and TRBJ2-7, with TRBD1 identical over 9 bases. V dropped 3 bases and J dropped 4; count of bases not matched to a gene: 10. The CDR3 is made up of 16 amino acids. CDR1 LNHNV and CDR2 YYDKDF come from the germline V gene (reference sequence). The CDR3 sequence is CATSSHAGTGSYEQYF. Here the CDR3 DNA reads TGTGCCACCAGCAGTCACGCCGGGACAGGGTCGTACGAGCAGTACTTC.

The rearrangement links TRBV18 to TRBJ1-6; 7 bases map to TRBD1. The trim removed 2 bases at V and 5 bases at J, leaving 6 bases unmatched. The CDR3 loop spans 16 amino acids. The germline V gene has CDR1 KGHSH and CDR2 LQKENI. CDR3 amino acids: CASSPYRQGNNSPLHF. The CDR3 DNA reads TGTGCCAGCTCACCATATAGACAGGGAAATAATTCACCCCTCCACTTT.

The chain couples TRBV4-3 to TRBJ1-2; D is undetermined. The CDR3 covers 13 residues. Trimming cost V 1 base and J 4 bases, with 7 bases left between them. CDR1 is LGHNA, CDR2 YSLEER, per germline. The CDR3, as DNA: TGCGCCAGCAGCCAAGGCCGGTCCTATGGCTACACCTTC. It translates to CASSQGRSYGYTF.

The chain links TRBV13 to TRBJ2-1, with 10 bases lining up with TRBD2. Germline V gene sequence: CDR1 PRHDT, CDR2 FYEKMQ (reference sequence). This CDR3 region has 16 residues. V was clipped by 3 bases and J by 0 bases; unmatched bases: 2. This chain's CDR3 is CASSFASGSSYNEQFF. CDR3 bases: TGTGCCAGCAGCTTCGCTAGCGGGAGCTCCTACAATGAGCAGTTCTTC.

The CDR3 nucleotides are TGTGCCAGCAGTGCCGGACAGAACGCCATCTACGAGCAGTACTTC. Its translation: CASSAGQNAIYEQYF. V is TRBV28 and J is TRBJ2-7; tentative D call: TRBD1 (6 bases). The germline V and J ends were trimmed by 5 bases and 3 bases, with 17 bases remaining between them. Per the germline V gene, CDR1 is MDHEN and CDR2 is SYDVKM. The CDR3 loop spans 15 amino acids.

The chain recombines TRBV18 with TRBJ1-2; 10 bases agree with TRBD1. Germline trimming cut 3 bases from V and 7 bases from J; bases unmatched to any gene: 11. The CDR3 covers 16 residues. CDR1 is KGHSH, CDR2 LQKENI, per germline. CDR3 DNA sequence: TGTGCCAGCTCACCCCTTGGGACAGGGGAGCATCGTGGCTACACCTTC. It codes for CASSPLGTGEHRGYTF. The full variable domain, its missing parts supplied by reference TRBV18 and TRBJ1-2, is NAGVMQNPRHLVRRRGQEARLRCSPMKGHSHVYWYRQLPEEGLKFMVYLQKENIIDESGMPKERFSAEFPKEGPSILRIQQVVRGDSAAYFCASSPLGTGEHRGYTFGSGTRLTVV.

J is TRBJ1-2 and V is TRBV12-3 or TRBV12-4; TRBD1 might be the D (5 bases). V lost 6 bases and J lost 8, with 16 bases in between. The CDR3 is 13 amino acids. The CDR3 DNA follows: TGTGCCAGCAGGGAATATGGGAGGGACGGCTACACCTTC. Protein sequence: CASREYGRDGYTF.

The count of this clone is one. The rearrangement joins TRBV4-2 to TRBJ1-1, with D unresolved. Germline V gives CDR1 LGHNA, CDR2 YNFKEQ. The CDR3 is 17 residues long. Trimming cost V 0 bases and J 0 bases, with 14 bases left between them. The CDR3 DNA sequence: TGTGCCAGCAGCCAAGAAGTGGTGAGGGCGCTGAACACTGAAGCTTTCTTT. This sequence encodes CASSQEVVRALNTEAFF.

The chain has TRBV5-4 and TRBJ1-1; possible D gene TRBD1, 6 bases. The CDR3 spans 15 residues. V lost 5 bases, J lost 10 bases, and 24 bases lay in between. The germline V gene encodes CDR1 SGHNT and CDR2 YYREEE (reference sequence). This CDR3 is CASSLTPQGPSPAFF. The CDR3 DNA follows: TGTGCCAGCAGTTTGACTCCTCAGGGGCCCTCTCCAGCTTTCTTT.

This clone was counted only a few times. This CDR3 is CASSLEGTGRTF. The CDR3 DNA sequence: TGTGCCAGCAGCTTAGAGGGGACAGGGCGAACCTTC. The chain is built from TRBV11-2 and TRBJ1-2; 9 bases line up with TRBD1. This CDR3 is built from 12 residues. CDR1 and CDR2 (germline): SGHAT, FQNNGV. V was clipped by 0 bases and J by 14 bases; unmatched bases: 4. Together with reference TRBV11-2 and TRBJ1-2, the CDR3 gives the full variable domain: EAGVAQSPRYKIIEKRQSVAFWCNPISGHATLYWYQQILGQGPKLLIQFQNNGVVDDSQLPKDRFSAERLKGVDSTLKIQPAKLEDSAVYLCASSLEGTGRTFGSGTRLTVV.

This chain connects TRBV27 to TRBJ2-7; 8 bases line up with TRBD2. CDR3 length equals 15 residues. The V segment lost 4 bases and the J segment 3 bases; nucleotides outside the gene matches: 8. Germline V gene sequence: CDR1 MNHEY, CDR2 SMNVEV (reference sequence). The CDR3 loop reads CASSSSAAGDYEQYF. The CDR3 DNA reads TGTGCCAGCAGTTCATCCGCAGCGGGAGACTACGAGCAGTACTTC.

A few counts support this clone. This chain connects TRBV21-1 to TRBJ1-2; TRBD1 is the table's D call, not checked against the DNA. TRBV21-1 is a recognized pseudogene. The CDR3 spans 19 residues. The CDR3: CASNARGLRGTGGIYGYTF. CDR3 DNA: TGTGCCAGCAACGCTAGGGGCCTCCGGGGGACAGGGGGTATCTATGGCTACACCTTC.

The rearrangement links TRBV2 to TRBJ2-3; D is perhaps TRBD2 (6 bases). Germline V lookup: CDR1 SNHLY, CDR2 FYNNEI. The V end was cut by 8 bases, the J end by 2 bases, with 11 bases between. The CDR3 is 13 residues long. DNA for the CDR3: TGTGCCAGCCGACGGGGGTCCACAGATACGCAGTATTTT. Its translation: CASRRGSTDTQYF. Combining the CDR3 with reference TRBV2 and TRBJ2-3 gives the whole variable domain EPEVTQTPSHQVTQMGQEVILRCVPISNHLYFYWYRQILGQKVEFLVSFYNNEISEKSEIFDDQFSVERPDGSNFTLKIRSTKLEDSAMYFCASRRGSTDTQYFGPGTRLTVL.

The CDR3: CASSWTGETEAFF. For the CDR3, the DNA is TGCGCCAGCAGCTGGACAGGGGAGACTGAAGCTTTCTTT. The chain is built from TRBV5-1 and TRBJ1-1, with 9 positions matching TRBD1. This CDR3 is 13 amino acids long. The germline V gene encodes CDR1 SGHRS and CDR2 YFSETQ. V shed 3 bases and J 5 bases; nucleotides not matched to a gene: 2. The variable domain in full, completed from reference TRBV5-1 and TRBJ1-1, reads KAGVTQTPRYLIKTRGQQVTLSCSPISGHRSVSWYQQTPGQGLQFLFEYFSETQRNKGNFPGRFSGRQFSNSRSEMNVSTLELGDSALYLCASSWTGETEAFFGQGTRLTVV.

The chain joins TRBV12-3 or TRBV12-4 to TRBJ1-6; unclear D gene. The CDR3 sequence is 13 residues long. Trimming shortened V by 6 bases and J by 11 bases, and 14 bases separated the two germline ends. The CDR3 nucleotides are TGTGCCAGCAGCGAATTCCCCGGGGCACCCCTCCACTTT. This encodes CASSEFPGAPLHF.

The CDR3 DNA follows: TGTGCCAGCAGTCCCGTCCTCTGGTCTGGGGGCAATCGGGAAAAACTGTTTTTT. Amino acid sequence: CASSPVLWSGGNREKLFF. The gene calls are TRBV6-6 and TRBJ1-4; possibly TRBD1 for D (6 bases). The CDR3 sequence is 18 residues long. From germline, CDR1 is MNHNY and CDR2 SVGAGI (reference sequence). V shed 5 bases and J shed 8 bases, with 27 bases lying between them.

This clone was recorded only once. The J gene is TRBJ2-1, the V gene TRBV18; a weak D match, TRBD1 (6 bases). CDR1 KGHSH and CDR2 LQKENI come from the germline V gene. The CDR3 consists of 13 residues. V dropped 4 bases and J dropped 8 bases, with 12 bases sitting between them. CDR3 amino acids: CASSLNRADEQFF. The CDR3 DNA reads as TGTGCCAGCTCACTCAACAGGGCTGATGAGCAGTTCTTC. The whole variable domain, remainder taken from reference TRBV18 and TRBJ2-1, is NAGVMQNPRHLVRRRGQEARLRCSPMKGHSHVYWYRQLPEEGLKFMVYLQKENIIDESGMPKERFSAEFPKEGPSILRIQQVVRGDSAAYFCASSLNRADEQFFGPGTRLTVL.

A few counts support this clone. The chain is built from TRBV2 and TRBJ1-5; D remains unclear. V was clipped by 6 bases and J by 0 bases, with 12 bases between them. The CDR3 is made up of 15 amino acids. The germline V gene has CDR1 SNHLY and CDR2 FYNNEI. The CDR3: CASRRAPISNQPQHF. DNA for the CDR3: TGTGCCAGCAGGCGGGCACCCATTAGCAATCAGCCCCAGCATTTT.

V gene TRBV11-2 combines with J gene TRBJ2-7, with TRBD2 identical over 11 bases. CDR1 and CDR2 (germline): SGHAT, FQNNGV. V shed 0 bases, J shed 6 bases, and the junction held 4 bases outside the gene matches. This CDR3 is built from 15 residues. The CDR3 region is CASSLDSGRAFEQYF. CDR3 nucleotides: TGTGCCAGCAGCTTAGATAGCGGGAGGGCCTTCGAGCAGTACTTC.

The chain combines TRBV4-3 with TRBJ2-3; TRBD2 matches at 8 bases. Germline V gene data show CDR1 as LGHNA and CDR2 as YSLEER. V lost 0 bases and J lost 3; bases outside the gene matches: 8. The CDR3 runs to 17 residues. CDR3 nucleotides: TGCGCCAGCAGCCAAGATATGCGGGAGGCACGGACAGATACGCAGTATTTT. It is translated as CASSQDMREARTDTQYF.

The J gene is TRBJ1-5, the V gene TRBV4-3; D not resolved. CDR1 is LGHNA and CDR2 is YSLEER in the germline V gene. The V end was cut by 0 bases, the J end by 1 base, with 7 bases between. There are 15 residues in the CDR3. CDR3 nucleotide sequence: TGCGCCAGCAGCCAAGAAGAGGGCAGCAATCAGCCCCAGCATTTT. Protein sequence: CASSQEEGSNQPQHF.

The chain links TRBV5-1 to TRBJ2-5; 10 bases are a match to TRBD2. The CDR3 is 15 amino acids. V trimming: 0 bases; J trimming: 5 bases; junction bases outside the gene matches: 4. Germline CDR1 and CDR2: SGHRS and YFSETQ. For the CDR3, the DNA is TGCGCCAGCAGCTTGGGACTAGCGGGCGCGGAGACCCAGTACTTC. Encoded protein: CASSLGLAGAETQYF.

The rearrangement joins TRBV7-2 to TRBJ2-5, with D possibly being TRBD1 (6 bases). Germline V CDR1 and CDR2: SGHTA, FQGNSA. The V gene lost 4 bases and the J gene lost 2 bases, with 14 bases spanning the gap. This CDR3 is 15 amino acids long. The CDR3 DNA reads TGTGCCAGCAGCTCCCCGTGGACAGTTCAAGAGACCCAGTACTTC. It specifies CASSSPWTVQETQYF.

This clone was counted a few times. CDR3 loop: CASSLERPGLAGSSYNEQFF. For the CDR3, the DNA is TGTGCCAGCAGCTTAGAGCGGCCGGGACTAGCGGGGAGCTCCTACAATGAGCAGTTCTTC. The rearrangement joins TRBV7-8 to TRBJ2-1; the match to TRBD2 covers 13 bases. This CDR3 has 20 residues. Trimming at V came to 1 base and at J to 0 bases, leaving 9 bases not matched to a gene. Germline V lookup: CDR1 SGHVS, CDR2 FQNEAQ. The full variable domain, rest sourced from reference TRBV7-8 and TRBJ2-1, is GAGVSQSPRYKVAKRGQDVALRCDPISGHVSLFWYQQALGQGPEFLTYFQNEAQLDKSGLPSDRFFAERPEGSVSTLKIQRTQQEDSAVYLCASSLERPGLAGSSYNEQFFGPGTRLTVL.

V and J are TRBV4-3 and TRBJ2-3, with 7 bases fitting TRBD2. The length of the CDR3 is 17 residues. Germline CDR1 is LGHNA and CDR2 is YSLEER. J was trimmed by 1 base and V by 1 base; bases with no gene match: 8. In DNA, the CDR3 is TGCGCCAGCAGCCAAGGGGTTGGTCGGGGGGGCACAGATACGCAGTATTTT. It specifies CASSQGVGRGGTDTQYF.

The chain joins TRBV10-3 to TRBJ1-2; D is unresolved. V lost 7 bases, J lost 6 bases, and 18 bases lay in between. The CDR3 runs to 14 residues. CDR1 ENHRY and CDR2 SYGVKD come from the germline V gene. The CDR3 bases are TGTGCCATCACTCATGACACCCGCCCCAATGGCTACACCTTC. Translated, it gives CAITHDTRPNGYTF.